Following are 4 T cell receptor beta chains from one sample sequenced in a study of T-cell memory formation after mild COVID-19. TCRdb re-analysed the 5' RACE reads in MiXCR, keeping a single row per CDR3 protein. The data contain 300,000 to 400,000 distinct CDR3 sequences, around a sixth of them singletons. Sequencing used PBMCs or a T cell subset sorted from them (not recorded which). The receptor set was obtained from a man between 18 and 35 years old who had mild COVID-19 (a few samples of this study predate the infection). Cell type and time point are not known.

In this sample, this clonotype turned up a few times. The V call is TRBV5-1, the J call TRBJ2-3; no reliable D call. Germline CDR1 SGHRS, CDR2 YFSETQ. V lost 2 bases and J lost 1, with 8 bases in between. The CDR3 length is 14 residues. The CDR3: CASSFADGTDTQYF. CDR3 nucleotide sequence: TGCGCCAGCAGCTTTGCAGACGGCACAGATACGCAGTATTTT.

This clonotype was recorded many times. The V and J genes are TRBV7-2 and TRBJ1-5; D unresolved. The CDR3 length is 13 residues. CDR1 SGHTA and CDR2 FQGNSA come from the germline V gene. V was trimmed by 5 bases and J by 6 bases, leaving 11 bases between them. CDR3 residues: CASSPRRAQPQHF. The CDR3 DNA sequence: TGTGCCAGCAGCCCCCGTCGGGCTCAGCCCCAGCATTTT. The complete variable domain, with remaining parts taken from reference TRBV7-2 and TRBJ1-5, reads GAGVSQSPSNKVTEKGKDVELRCDPISGHTALYWYRQSLGQGLEFLIYFQGNSAPDKSGLPSDRFSAERTGGSVSTLTIQRTQQEDSAVYLCASSPRRAQPQHFGDGTRLSIL.

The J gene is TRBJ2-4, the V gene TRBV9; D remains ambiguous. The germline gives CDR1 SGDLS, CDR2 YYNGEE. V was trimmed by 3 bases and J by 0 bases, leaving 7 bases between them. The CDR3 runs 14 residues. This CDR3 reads CASSAGLAKNIQYF. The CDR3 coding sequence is TGTGCCAGCAGCGCCGGGTTAGCCAAAAACATTCAGTACTTC.

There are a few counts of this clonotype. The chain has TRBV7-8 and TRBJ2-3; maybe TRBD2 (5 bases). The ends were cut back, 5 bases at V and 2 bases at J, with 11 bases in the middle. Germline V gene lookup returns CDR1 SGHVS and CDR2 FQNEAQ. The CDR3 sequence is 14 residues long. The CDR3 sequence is CASSPGDYTDTQYF. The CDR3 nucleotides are TGTGCCAGCAGCCCAGGAGACTACACAGATACGCAGTATTTT.